Given below is one T cell receptor (beta chain) in context. As yet, its antigen is unknown. This specimen comes from a study of post-analysis software for immune sequencing data. About the study: Patients had relapsing-remitting, secondary progressive or progressive-relapsing multiple sclerosis; some lacked subtype. Study findings and constraints: Four to six TRBV segments were more frequent in patients than controls; TRBV5-6, TRBV5-1 and TRBV20-1 belonged to this group. A significant reduction in normalized Chao1 diversity was observed in multiple sclerosis patients versus controls. F measure clustering grouped samples strongly by preparation batch.

V was pared by 4 bases and J by 1 base, with 11 bases between. Germline CDR1 and CDR2: SGHDT and YYEEEE. The CDR3 is made up of 14 amino acids. The library was made from cDNA and included unique molecular identifiers. Each batch of roughly 0.9 to 11 million T cells produced around 460,000 cDNA molecules. Via MiXCR, TCRdb re-called the PCR reads, giving one row per CDR3 protein. In the table there are under 900,000 distinct CDR3 sequences, around 50% of which are singletons. The sample consisted of blood. The chain recombines TRBV5-6 with TRBJ2-5, with D tentatively TRBD1 or TRBD2 (5 bases each). The source is a girl between 5 and 17 years old with multiple sclerosis. The CDR3 DNA reads as TGTGCCAGCAGCCGAGGGGTGACCCAAGAGACCCAGTACTTC. Translating gives CASSRGVTQETQYF.